A selection of T cell receptor beta chains follows, all from one sample in a study of PD-1 blockade in classical Hodgkin lymphoma. Sequenced by immunoSEQ multiplex PCR; TCRdb stores in-frame clones only, minus some. Altogether 46,000 or so clones are present, roughly 73% being singletons, with the ten largest covering around 37%. The sequenced sample was peripheral blood mononuclear cells (PBMCs), obtained before the fourth cycle of nivolumab. Receptor source: a human donor with classical Hodgkin lymphoma. Each CDR3 is given with its conserved first and last residue. D genes are given only for firm matches. Expanded clones are given a class, and other clones once, few, many or no size at all.

V gene: TRBV27; J gene: TRBJ1-4; D gene: -; clone size: -; CDR3 DNA: TGTGCCAGCAGTGTCAGGGGCACTAAACTGTTTTTT; CDR3 protein: CASSVRGTKLFF
V gene: TRBV10-3; J gene: TRBJ2-7; D gene: TRBD1; clone size: -; CDR3 DNA: TGTGCCATCAGTGTTGGAGGGACAGGGGAACGGGAGCAGTACTTC; CDR3 protein: CAISVGGTGEREQYF
V gene: TRBV10-3; J gene: TRBJ1-5; D gene: TRBD1; clone size: -; CDR3 DNA: TGTGCCATCAGCCCGGGGGCAGGGGGCGGTCAGCCCCAGCATTTT; CDR3 protein: CAISPGAGGGQPQHF
V gene: TRBV7-5; J gene: TRBJ1-2; D gene: -; clone size: -; CDR3 DNA: TGTGCCAGCAGCTTAGCGACATATGGGGATGGCTACACCTTC; CDR3 protein: CASSLATYGDGYTF
V gene: TRBV4-3; J gene: TRBJ2-1; D gene: -; clone size: -; CDR3 DNA: TGCGCCAGCAGCCAAGATCTCTCGGGCAGCCCGGTCAATGAGCAGTTCTTC; CDR3 protein: CASSQDLSGSPVNEQFF
V gene: TRBV28; J gene: TRBJ1-6; D gene: TRBD1; clone size: medium-sized; CDR3 DNA: TGTGCCAGCAGACCAGACAGGGGGAGTTCACCCCTCCACTTT; CDR3 protein: CASRPDRGSSPLHF
V gene: TRBV7-2; J gene: TRBJ2-7; D gene: -; clone size: -; CDR3 DNA: TGTGCCAGCACCCAGTCAGGAGAGGCCTACGAGCAGTACTTC; CDR3 protein: CASTQSGEAYEQYF
V gene: TRBV7-2; J gene: TRBJ1-1; D gene: TRBD1; clone size: -; CDR3 DNA: TGTGCCAGCACCCAGGACAGGCGGACCACTGAAGCTTTCTTT; CDR3 protein: CASTQDRRTTEAFF
V gene: TRBV7-2; J gene: TRBJ1-3; D gene: -; clone size: -; CDR3 DNA: TGTGCCAGCAGCTTAGGAACTTACTCTGGAAACACCATATATTTT; CDR3 protein: CASSLGTYSGNTIYF
V gene: TRBV11-2; J gene: TRBJ2-2; D gene: TRBD2; clone size: -; CDR3 DNA: TGTGCCAGCAGCTCCCTAGCGGGGGGACGAAACACCGGGGAGCTGTTTTTT; CDR3 protein: CASSSLAGGRNTGELFF
V gene: TRBV11-2; J gene: TRBJ2-7; D gene: -; clone size: -; CDR3 DNA: TGTGCCAGCAGCTTGGGGGTAGGCTACGAGCAGTACTTC; CDR3 protein: CASSLGVGYEQYF
V gene: TRBV19; J gene: TRBJ1-2; D gene: -; clone size: -; CDR3 DNA: TGTGCCAGTAGTATTCAGGTCGAGGGACTGAGGAATGGCTACACCTTC; CDR3 protein: CASSIQVEGLRNGYTF
V gene: TRBV11-3; J gene: TRBJ1-1; D gene: TRBD1; clone size: -; CDR3 DNA: TGTGCCAGCAGCGGGTGGGACAGGATTGGGGGTGAAGCTTTCTTT; CDR3 protein: CASSGWDRIGGEAFF
V gene: TRBV5-6; J gene: TRBJ1-1; D gene: TRBD1; clone size: -; CDR3 DNA: TGTGCCAGCAGCCCGGCGCCGGGACAGGGGTACACTGAAGCTTTCTTT; CDR3 protein: CASSPAPGQGYTEAFF
V gene: TRBV11-3; J gene: TRBJ1-1; D gene: -; clone size: -; CDR3 DNA: TGTGCCAGCAGCCCAGGGCGGGGCAGCATGAACACTGAAGCTTTCTTT; CDR3 protein: CASSPGRGSMNTEAFF
V gene: TRBV2; J gene: TRBJ1-4; D gene: TRBD1; clone size: few; CDR3 DNA: TGTGCCAGCAGTGAAGCGCGGGACAGCACCTCAACTAATGAAAAACTGTTTTTT; CDR3 protein: CASSEARDSTSTNEKLFF
V gene: TRBV5-4; J gene: TRBJ1-5; D gene: -; clone size: -; CDR3 DNA: TGTGCCAGCAGCTTGGCCACACTCGAGAATCGGCATTTT; CDR3 protein: CASSLATLENRHF
V gene: TRBV18; J gene: TRBJ1-1; D gene: -; clone size: -; CDR3 DNA: TGTGCCAGCTCCCCCGCAGAGAACACTGAAGCTTTCTTT; CDR3 protein: CASSPAENTEAFF
V gene: TRBV27; J gene: TRBJ2-1; D gene: -; clone size: few; CDR3 DNA: TGTGCCAGCAGAACTAGGGGACTTAATGAGCAGTTCTTC; CDR3 protein: CASRTRGLNEQFF
V gene: TRBV7-2; J gene: TRBJ2-5; D gene: -; clone size: -; CDR3 DNA: TGTGCCAGCAGCTTTCAAGGAGGGCAAGAGACCCAGTACTTC; CDR3 protein: CASSFQGGQETQYF
V gene: TRBV19; J gene: TRBJ1-1; D gene: -; clone size: -; CDR3 DNA: TGTGCCAGTATTCATGGAGGTCCGGAGGCCCCAGAAGCTTTCTTT; CDR3 protein: CASIHGGPEAPEAFF
V gene: TRBV5-8; J gene: TRBJ2-7; D gene: TRBD1; clone size: -; CDR3 DNA: TGTGCCAGCAGCTTTAACAGGGGCTACGAGCAGTACTTC; CDR3 protein: CASSFNRGYEQYF
V gene: TRBV2; J gene: TRBJ1-6; D gene: -; clone size: -; CDR3 DNA: TGTGCCAGCAGTGGGGACGGGGCGCGTTCACCCCTCCACTTT; CDR3 protein: CASSGDGARSPLHF
V gene: TRBV6-5; J gene: TRBJ2-7; D gene: -; clone size: -; CDR3 DNA: TGTGCCAGCACCCCCCCGGGGGCCTACGAGCAGTACTTC; CDR3 protein: CASTPPGAYEQYF
V gene: TRBV19; J gene: TRBJ2-7; D gene: -; clone size: once; CDR3 DNA: TGTGCCAGTAGTATACACCTCCTCTACGAGCAGTACTTC; CDR3 protein: CASSIHLLYEQYF
V gene: TRBV7-6; J gene: TRBJ2-1; D gene: TRBD2; clone size: -; CDR3 DNA: TGTGCCAGCAGCTCCCGTCCGACTAGCGGGACCTACAATGAGCAGTTCTTC; CDR3 protein: CASSSRPTSGTYNEQFF
V gene: TRBV28; J gene: TRBJ2-1; D gene: -; clone size: -; CDR3 DNA: TGTGCCAGCAGTTCCACCTGGGTGCCCAGCTCCTACAATGAGCAGTTCTTC; CDR3 protein: CASSSTWVPSSYNEQFF
V gene: TRBV5-4; J gene: TRBJ2-1; D gene: -; clone size: once; CDR3 DNA: TGTGCCAGCAGCTTACCCTTGTCTAGGGGCAGCTCCTACAATGAGCAGTTCTTC; CDR3 protein: CASSLPLSRGSSYNEQFF
V gene: TRBV11-2; J gene: TRBJ2-3; D gene: TRBD2; clone size: -; CDR3 DNA: TGTGCCAGCAGCTTCGAGACTAGCGGGGGGGCCGTGGCAGATACGCAGTATTTT; CDR3 protein: CASSFETSGGAVADTQYF
V gene: TRBV7-9; J gene: TRBJ1-4; D gene: -; clone size: -; CDR3 DNA: TGTGCCAGCAGCTTCGGGGCGGGCGAAAAACTGTTTTTT; CDR3 protein: CASSFGAGEKLFF
V gene: TRBV30; J gene: TRBJ1-4; D gene: TRBD1; clone size: -; CDR3 DNA: TGTGCCTGGAATTATGGCTTCAGGGGGCCACTGTTTTTT; CDR3 protein: CAWNYGFRGPLFF
V gene: TRBV6-5; J gene: TRBJ1-2; D gene: TRBD1; clone size: -; CDR3 DNA: TGTGCCAGCAGTTACATTGACAGGGGATCTGGTGGCTACACCTTC; CDR3 protein: CASSYIDRGSGGYTF
V gene: TRBV7-9; J gene: TRBJ1-6; D gene: TRBD1; clone size: few; CDR3 DNA: TGTGCCAGCAGCTTAGGACAGGGGCCATACATCGCCCTCCACTTT; CDR3 protein: CASSLGQGPYIALHF
V gene: TRBV6-5; J gene: TRBJ2-7; D gene: TRBD2; clone size: -; CDR3 DNA: TGTGCCAGCAGCTCCAGGCGGGGGGGCTACGAGCAGTACTTC; CDR3 protein: CASSSRRGGYEQYF
V gene: TRBV28; J gene: TRBJ1-5; D gene: -; clone size: -; CDR3 DNA: TGTGCCAGCAGCTTGTCGGGGAATCAGCCCCAGCATTTT; CDR3 protein: CASSLSGNQPQHF
V gene: TRBV6-5; J gene: TRBJ1-3; D gene: -; clone size: -; CDR3 DNA: TGTGCCAGCAGTAGGACGGTAGAGTCTGGAAACACCATATATTTT; CDR3 protein: CASSRTVESGNTIYF
V gene: TRBV5-1; J gene: TRBJ1-2; D gene: -; clone size: -; CDR3 DNA: TGCGCCAGCAGGCGGGACACTGGAAACTATGGCTACACCTTC; CDR3 protein: CASRRDTGNYGYTF
V gene: TRBV11-2; J gene: TRBJ1-2; D gene: -; clone size: -; CDR3 DNA: TGTGCCAGCAGCGCGACCCAGGGGCGCGGCTACACCTTC; CDR3 protein: CASSATQGRGYTF
V gene: TRBV7-2; J gene: TRBJ1-2; D gene: TRBD1; clone size: once; CDR3 DNA: TGTGCCAGCAGCTTAGTCGGACAGGGGGCGGGCGGCTACACCTTC; CDR3 protein: CASSLVGQGAGGYTF
V gene: TRBV18; J gene: TRBJ1-1; D gene: -; clone size: -; CDR3 DNA: TGTGCCAGCTCGTTCGGAGAGAACACTGAAGCTTTCTTT; CDR3 protein: CASSFGENTEAFF
V gene: TRBV11-1; J gene: TRBJ1-2; D gene: -; clone size: -; CDR3 DNA: TGTGCCAGCAGCTTAAGAGCGACGGATGGCTACACCTTC; CDR3 protein: CASSLRATDGYTF
V gene: TRBV30; J gene: TRBJ2-3; D gene: -; clone size: -; CDR3 DNA: TGTGCCTGGACCCGCGTAGCCCCTGATACGCAGTATTTT; CDR3 protein: CAWTRVAPDTQYF
V gene: TRBV7-7; J gene: TRBJ1-4; D gene: -; clone size: -; CDR3 DNA: TGTGCCAGCAGCCGCGGGGGCGACTTTAATGAAAAACTGTTTTTT; CDR3 protein: CASSRGGDFNEKLFF
V gene: TRBV13; J gene: TRBJ1-1; D gene: -; clone size: -; CDR3 DNA: TGTGCCAGCAGACCGAGGTTTTTCGATGAAGCTTTCTTT; CDR3 protein: CASRPRFFDEAFF
V gene: TRBV6-4; J gene: TRBJ1-1; D gene: -; clone size: -; CDR3 DNA: TGTGCCAGCAGCCCCACGGGTGTGAACACTGAAGCTTTCTTT; CDR3 protein: CASSPTGVNTEAFF
V gene: TRBV7-3; J gene: TRBJ2-2; D gene: -; clone size: -; CDR3 DNA: TGTGCCAGCAGCCTCAATCAGGGAGGAAGCACCGGGGAGCTGTTTTTT; CDR3 protein: CASSLNQGGSTGELFF
V gene: TRBV7-9; J gene: TRBJ1-2; D gene: -; clone size: -; CDR3 DNA: TGTGCCAGCAACCCCGGCAGGGGCCTTTATGGCTACACCTTC; CDR3 protein: CASNPGRGLYGYTF
V gene: TRBV28; J gene: TRBJ2-1; D gene: -; clone size: -; CDR3 DNA: TGTGCCAGCACCGAGTACAATGAGCAGTTCTTC; CDR3 protein: CASTEYNEQFF
V gene: TRBV7-3; J gene: TRBJ2-1; D gene: TRBD2; clone size: once; CDR3 DNA: TGTGCCAGCAGCTCTAGCGGTAAGAACAATGAGCAGTTCTTC; CDR3 protein: CASSSSGKNNEQFF
V gene: TRBV6-5; J gene: TRBJ1-1; D gene: TRBD1; clone size: -; CDR3 DNA: TGTGCCAGCAGTTACGGGGGACAGGACACTGAAGCTTTCTTT; CDR3 protein: CASSYGGQDTEAFF
V gene: TRBV7-9; J gene: TRBJ2-7; D gene: -; clone size: -; CDR3 DNA: TGTGCCAGCAGCTTATACTTTGGCTACGAGCAGTACTTC; CDR3 protein: CASSLYFGYEQYF
V gene: TRBV7-2; J gene: TRBJ1-1; D gene: -; clone size: -; CDR3 DNA: TGTGCCAGCAGCTCTTCCCGTTCCGAAGCTTTCTTT; CDR3 protein: CASSSSRSEAFF
V gene: TRBV18; J gene: TRBJ1-5; D gene: TRBD1; clone size: once; CDR3 DNA: TGTGCCAGCTCCCGAGGGACAGGGCCTCAGCCCCAGCATTTT; CDR3 protein: CASSRGTGPQPQHF